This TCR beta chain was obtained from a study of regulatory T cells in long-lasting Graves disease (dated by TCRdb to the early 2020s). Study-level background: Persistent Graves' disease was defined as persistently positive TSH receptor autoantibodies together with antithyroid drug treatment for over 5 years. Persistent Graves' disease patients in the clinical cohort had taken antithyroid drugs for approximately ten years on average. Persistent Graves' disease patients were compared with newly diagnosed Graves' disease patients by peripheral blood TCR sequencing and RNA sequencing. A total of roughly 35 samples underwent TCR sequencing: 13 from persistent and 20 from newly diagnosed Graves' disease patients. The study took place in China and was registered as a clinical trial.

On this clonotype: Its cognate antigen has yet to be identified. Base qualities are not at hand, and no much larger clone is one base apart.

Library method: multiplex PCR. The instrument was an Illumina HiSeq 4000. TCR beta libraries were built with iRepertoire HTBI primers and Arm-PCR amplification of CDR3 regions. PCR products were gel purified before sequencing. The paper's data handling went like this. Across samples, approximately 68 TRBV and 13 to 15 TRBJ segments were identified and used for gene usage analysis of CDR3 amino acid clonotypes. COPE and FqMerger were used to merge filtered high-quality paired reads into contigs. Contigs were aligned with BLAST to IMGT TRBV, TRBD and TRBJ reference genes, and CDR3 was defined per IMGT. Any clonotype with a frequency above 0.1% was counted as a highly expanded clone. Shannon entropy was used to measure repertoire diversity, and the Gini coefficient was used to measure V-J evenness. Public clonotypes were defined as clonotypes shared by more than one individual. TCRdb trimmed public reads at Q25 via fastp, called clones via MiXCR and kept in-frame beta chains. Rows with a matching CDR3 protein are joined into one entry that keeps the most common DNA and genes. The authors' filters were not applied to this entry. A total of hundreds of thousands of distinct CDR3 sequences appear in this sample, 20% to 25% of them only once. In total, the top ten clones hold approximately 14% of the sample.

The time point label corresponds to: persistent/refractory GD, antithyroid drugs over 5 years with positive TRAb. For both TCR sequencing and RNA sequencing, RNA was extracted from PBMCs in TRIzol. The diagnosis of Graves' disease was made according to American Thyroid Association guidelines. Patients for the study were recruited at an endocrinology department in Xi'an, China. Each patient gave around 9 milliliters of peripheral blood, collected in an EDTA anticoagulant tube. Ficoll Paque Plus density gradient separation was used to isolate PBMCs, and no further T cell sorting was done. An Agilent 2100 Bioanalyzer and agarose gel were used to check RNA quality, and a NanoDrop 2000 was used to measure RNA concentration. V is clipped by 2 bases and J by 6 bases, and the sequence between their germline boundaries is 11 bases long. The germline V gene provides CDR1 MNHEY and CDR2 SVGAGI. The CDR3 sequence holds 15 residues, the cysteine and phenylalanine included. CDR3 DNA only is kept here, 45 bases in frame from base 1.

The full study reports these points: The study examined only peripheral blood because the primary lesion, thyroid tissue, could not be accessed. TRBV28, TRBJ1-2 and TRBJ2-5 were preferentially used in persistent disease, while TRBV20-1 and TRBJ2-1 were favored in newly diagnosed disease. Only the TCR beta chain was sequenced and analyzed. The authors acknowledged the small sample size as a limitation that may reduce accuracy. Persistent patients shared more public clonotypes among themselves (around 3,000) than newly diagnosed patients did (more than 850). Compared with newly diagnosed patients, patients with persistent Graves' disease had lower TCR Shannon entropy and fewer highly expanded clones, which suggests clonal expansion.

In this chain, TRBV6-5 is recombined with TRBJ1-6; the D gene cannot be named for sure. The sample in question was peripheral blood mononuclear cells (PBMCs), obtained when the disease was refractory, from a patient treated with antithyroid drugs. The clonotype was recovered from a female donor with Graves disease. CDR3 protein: CASSYNSPFNSPLHF. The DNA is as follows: TGTGCCAGCAGTTACAATAGTCCATTTAATTCACCCCTCCACTTT.